This TCR beta chain was sequenced during a study of cytomegalovirus exposure and HLA in healthy donors. Whole-study results and caveats: Productive status was seen about 90% or about 30% of the time for most TCR beta V segments in an earlier analysis. The study labeled around 160 TCR beta chains cytomegalovirus-associated. Cytomegalovirus status was reportedly diagnosed by the classifier with high sensitivity and specificity. CMV serostatus was the sole immune exposure information available.

The study ran its PCR with 60 Vbeta and 13 Jbeta primers. Only in-frame clones appear in the TCRdb table, and some are missing; sequencing was by immunoSEQ multiplex PCR. The table shows tens of thousands of clones, with roughly 74% occurring only once. The CDR3 extends over 13 amino acids. Germline V gives CDR1 MGHRA, CDR2 YSYEKL. V trimming: 4 bases; J trimming: 3 bases; junction bases outside the gene matches: 2. This clone has more than one count but fewer than ten. The target antigen is unknown. The chain recombines TRBV4-1 with TRBJ2-7; 8 bases line up with TRBD1. The sequencing sample was made of PBMCs. The source of this sequence is a female donor in good health and CMV-seronegative. The CDR3, as DNA: TGCGCCAGCAGCCTAGGACAGGGCTACGAGCAGTACTTC. Translation: CASSLGQGYEQYF.